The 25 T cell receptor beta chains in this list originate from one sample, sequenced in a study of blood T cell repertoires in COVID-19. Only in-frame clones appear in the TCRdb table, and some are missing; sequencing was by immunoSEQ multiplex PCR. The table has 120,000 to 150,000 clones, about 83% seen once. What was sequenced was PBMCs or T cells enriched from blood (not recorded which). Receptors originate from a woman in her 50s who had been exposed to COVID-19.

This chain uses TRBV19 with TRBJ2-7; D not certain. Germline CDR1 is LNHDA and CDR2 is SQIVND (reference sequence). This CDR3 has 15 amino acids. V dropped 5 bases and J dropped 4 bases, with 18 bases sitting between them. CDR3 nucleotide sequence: TGTGCCAGTAGTCGACCCGGAGACGACCATTACGAGCAGTACTTC. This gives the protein CASSRPGDDHYEQYF. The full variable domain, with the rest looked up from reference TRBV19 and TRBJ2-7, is DGGITQSPKYLFRKEGQNVTLSCEQNLNHDAMYWYRQDPGQGLRLIYYSQIVNDFQKGDIAEGYSVSREKKESFPLTVTSAQKNPTAFYLCASSRPGDDHYEQYFGPGTRLTVT.

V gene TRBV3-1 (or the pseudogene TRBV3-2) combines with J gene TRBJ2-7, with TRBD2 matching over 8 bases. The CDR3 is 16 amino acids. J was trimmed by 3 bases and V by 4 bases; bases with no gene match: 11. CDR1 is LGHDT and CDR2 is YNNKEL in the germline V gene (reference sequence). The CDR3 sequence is CASSPGTSGTLYEQYF. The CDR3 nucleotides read TGTGCCAGCAGCCCTGGCACTAGCGGTACACTCTACGAGCAGTACTTC.

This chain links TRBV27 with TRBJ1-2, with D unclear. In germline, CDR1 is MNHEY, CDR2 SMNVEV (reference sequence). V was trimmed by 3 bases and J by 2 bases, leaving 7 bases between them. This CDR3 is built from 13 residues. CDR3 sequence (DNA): TGTGCCAGCAGTTTGTCACAGAACTATGGCTACACCTTC. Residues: CASSLSQNYGYTF.

As DNA, the CDR3 is TGTGCCAGTAGTAAATGGACTAGCGGGAGCTATGAGCAGTTCTTC. Translating it yields CASSKWTSGSYEQFF. V is TRBV19 and J is TRBJ2-1; 13 bases agree with TRBD2. Germline assignment: CDR1 LNHDA and CDR2 SQIVND (reference sequence). This CDR3 contains 15 residues. Trimming cost V 4 bases and J 8 bases; bases outside gene matches: 5. Using reference TRBV19 and TRBJ2-1 for the parts outside the CDR3, the full variable domain is DGGITQSPKYLFRKEGQNVTLSCEQNLNHDAMYWYRQDPGQGLRLIYYSQIVNDFQKGDIAEGYSVSREKKESFPLTVTSAQKNPTAFYLCASSKWTSGSYEQFFGPGTRLTVL.

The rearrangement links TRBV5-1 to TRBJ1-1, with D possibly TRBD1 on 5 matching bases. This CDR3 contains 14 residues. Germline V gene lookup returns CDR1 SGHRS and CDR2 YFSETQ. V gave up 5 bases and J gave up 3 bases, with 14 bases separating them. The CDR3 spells CASRAQGGHTEAFF. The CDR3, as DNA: TGCGCCAGCAGAGCGCAGGGAGGGCACACTGAAGCTTTCTTT.

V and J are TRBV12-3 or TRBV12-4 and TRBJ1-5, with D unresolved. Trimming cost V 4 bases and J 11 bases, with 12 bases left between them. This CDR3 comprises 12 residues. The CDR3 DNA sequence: TGTGCCAGCAGTTCCGGGATCTTAGCCCAGCATTTT. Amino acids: CASSSGILAQHF.

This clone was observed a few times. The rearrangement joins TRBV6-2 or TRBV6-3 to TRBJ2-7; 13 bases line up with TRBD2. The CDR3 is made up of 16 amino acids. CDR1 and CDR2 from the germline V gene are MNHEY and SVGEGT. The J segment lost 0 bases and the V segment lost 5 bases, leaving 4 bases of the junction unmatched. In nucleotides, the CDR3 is TGTGCCAGCAGTGGATGGACTAGCGGGAGCTCCTACGAGCAGTACTTC. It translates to CASSGWTSGSSYEQYF.

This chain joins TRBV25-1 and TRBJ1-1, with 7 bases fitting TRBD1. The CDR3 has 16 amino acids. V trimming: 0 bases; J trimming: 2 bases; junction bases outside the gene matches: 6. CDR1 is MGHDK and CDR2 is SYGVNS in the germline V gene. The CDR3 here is CASSEYGTGVNTEAFF. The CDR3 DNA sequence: TGTGCCAGCAGTGAATACGGAACAGGGGTCAACACTGAAGCTTTCTTT.

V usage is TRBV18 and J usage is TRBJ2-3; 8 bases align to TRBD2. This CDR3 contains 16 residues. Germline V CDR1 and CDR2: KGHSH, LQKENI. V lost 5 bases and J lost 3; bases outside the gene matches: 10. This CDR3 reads CASSSPIGRATDTQYF. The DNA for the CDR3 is TGTGCCAGCTCATCCCCGATCGGGAGGGCGACAGATACGCAGTATTTT. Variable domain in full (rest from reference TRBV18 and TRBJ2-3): NAGVMQNPRHLVRRRGQEARLRCSPMKGHSHVYWYRQLPEEGLKFMVYLQKENIIDESGMPKERFSAEFPKEGPSILRIQQVVRGDSAAYFCASSSPIGRATDTQYFGPGTRLTVL.

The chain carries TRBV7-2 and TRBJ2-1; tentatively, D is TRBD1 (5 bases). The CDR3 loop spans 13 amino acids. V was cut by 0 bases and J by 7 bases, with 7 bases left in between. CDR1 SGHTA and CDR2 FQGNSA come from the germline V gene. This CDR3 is CASSLAHRNEQFF. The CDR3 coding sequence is TGTGCCAGCAGCTTAGCGCACAGGAATGAGCAGTTCTTC.

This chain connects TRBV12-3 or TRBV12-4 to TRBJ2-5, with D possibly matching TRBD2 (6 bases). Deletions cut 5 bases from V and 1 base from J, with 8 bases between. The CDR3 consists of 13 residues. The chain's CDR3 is CASSRDSQETQYF. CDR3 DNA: TGTGCCAGCAGTCGGGACTCCCAAGAGACCCAGTACTTC.

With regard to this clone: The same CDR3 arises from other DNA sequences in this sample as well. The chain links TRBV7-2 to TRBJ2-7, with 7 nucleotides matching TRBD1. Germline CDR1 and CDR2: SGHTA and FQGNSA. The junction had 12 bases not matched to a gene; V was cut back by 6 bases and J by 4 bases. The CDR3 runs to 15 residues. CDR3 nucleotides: TGTGCCAGCAGTTTCCGACAGGGCCCGTCGTACGAGCAGTACTTC. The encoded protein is CASSFRQGPSYEQYF.

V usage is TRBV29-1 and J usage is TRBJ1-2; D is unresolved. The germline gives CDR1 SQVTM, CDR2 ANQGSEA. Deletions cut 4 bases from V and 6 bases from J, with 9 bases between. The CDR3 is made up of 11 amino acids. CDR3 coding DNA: TGCAGCGTTGTTGAGGGAAATGGCTACACCTTC. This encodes CSVVEGNGYTF.

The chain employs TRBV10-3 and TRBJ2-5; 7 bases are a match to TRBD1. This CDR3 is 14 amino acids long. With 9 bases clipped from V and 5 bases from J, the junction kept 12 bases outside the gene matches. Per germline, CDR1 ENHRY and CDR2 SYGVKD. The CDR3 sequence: CAIAPQGNWETQYF. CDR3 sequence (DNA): TGTGCCATAGCCCCACAGGGGAACTGGGAGACCCAGTACTTC.

The CDR3, as DNA: TGTGCCAGTAGTCCTACCTTCTCTGGAAACACCATATATTTT. Amino acids: CASSPTFSGNTIYF. The chain uses TRBV19 and TRBJ1-3; D ambiguous. From germline, CDR1 is LNHDA and CDR2 SQIVND (reference sequence). The length of the CDR3 is 14 residues. Deletions cut 5 bases from V and 0 bases from J, with 8 bases between. Looking up the rest from reference TRBV19 and TRBJ1-3 gives the full variable domain: DGGITQSPKYLFRKEGQNVTLSCEQNLNHDAMYWYRQDPGQGLRLIYYSQIVNDFQKGDIAEGYSVSREKKESFPLTVTSAQKNPTAFYLCASSPTFSGNTIYFGEGSWLTVV.

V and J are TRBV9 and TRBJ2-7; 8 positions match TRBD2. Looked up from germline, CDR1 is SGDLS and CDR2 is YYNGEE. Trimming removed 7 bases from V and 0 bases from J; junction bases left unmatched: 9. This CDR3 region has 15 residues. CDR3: CASSPTSASSYEQYF. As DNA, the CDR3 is TGTGCCAGCTCTCCGACTAGCGCAAGCTCCTACGAGCAGTACTTC.

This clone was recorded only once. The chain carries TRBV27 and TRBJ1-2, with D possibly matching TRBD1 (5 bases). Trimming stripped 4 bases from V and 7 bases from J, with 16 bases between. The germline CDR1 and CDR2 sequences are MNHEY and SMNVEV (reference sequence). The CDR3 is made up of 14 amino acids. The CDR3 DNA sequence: TGTGCCAGCAGTTCGCGGGGGTCGCCTGGTGGCTACACCTTC. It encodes CASSSRGSPGGYTF.

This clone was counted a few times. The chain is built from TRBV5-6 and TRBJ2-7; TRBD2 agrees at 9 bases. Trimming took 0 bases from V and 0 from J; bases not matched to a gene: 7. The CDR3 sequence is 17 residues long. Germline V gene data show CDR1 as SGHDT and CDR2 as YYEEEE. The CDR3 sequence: CASSLELAGILSYEQYF. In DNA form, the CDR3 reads TGTGCCAGCAGCTTGGAACTAGCGGGCATCCTCTCCTACGAGCAGTACTTC.

Here the CDR3 DNA reads TGTGCCAGCAGTGACCTGATGACTAGTGAGCAGTACTTC. The encoded protein is CASSDLMTSEQYF. V is TRBV25-1 and J is TRBJ2-7, with TRBD2 as a possible D gene (6 bases). There are 13 residues in the CDR3. Per germline, CDR1 MGHDK and CDR2 SYGVNS. V dropped 3 bases and J dropped 7 bases, with 13 bases sitting between them.

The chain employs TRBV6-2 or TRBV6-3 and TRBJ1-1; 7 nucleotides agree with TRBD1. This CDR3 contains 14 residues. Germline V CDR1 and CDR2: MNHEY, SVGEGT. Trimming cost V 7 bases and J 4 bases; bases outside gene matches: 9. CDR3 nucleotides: TGTGCCAGCACCCCTAGGGGGCTCGCCACTGAAGCTTTCTTT. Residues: CASTPRGLATEAFF.

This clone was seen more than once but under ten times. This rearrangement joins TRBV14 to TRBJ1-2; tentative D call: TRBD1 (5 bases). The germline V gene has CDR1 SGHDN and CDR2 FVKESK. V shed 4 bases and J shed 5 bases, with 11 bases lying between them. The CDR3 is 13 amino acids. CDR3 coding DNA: TGTGCCAGCAGCCCCATGGGGGGATATGGCTACACCTTC. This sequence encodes CASSPMGGYGYTF.

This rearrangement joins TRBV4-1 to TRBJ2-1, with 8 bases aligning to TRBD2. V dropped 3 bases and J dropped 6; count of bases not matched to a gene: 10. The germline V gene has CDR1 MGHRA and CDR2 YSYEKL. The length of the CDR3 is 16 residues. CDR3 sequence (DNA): TGCGCCAGCAGCCACGTGAGCGGGAGAGGTGTCAATGAGCAGTTCTTC. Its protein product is CASSHVSGRGVNEQFF.

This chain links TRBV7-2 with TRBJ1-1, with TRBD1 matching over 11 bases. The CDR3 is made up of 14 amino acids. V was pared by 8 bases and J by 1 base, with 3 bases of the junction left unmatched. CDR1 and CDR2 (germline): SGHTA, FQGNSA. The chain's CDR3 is CASRTGGSNTEAFF. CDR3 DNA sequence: TGTGCCAGCCGGACAGGGGGCTCGAACACTGAAGCTTTCTTT.

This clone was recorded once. The DNA for the CDR3 is TGTGCCAGCAGCCCCTCGGGGGGAGGTAATTCACCCCTCCACTTT. Translating gives CASSPSGGGNSPLHF. The gene calls are TRBV3-1 (or the pseudogene TRBV3-2) and TRBJ1-6; D possibly corresponds to TRBD1 (5 bases). Germline assignment: CDR1 LGHDT and CDR2 YNNKEL (reference sequence). The CDR3 consists of 15 residues. V was cut by 4 bases and J by 6 bases, with 13 bases left in between.

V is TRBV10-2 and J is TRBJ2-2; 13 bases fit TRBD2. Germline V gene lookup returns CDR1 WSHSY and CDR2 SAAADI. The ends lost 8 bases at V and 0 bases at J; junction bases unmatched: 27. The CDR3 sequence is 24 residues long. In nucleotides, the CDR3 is TGCGCCAGCCGGTTGGGGATCCTCCCGGGCACTAGCGGGAGGGGGGGCGCGAACACCGGGGAGCTGTTTTTT. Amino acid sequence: CASRLGILPGTSGRGGANTGELFF.